Presented here are 11 T cell receptor beta chains from one specimen sequenced in a study of early T cells in non-severe SARS-CoV-2 infection. TCRdb re-called the 5' RACE reads through MiXCR, storing one row per CDR3 protein. The sample includes around 56,000 distinct CDR3 sequences, 13% of them seen just once. Sequencing was performed on whole blood, taken at baseline. The receptor source for this set is an adult who was a healthcare worker with PCR-confirmed SARS-CoV-2 infection or an uninfected control (not recorded which).

This clonotype has a handful of counts. The chain has TRBV10-2 and TRBJ2-2; D is uncertain. The CDR3 covers 14 residues. Germline-derived CDR1 and CDR2 are WSHSY and SAAADI. The V end lost 10 bases, the J end lost 5 bases, and 17 bases lay between the germline ends. CDR3 protein: CAIRAGAGTGELFF. The CDR3 bases are TGCGCCATCCGAGCCGGAGCAGGAACCGGGGAGCTGTTTTTT.

This clonotype has more than one count but fewer than ten. This rearrangement joins TRBV18 to TRBJ2-7; TRBD2 aligns across 13 bases. The CDR3 is 15 residues long. Germline loops: CDR1 KGHSH, CDR2 LQKENI. V was clipped by 3 bases and J by 3 bases; unmatched bases: 2. The DNA for the CDR3 is TGTGCCAGCTCACCGGGGACTAGCGGGGACTACGAGCAGTACTTC. Translating it yields CASSPGTSGDYEQYF. Using reference TRBV18 and TRBJ2-7 for the parts outside the CDR3, the full variable domain is NAGVMQNPRHLVRRRGQEARLRCSPMKGHSHVYWYRQLPEEGLKFMVYLQKENIIDESGMPKERFSAEFPKEGPSILRIQQVVRGDSAAYFCASSPGTSGDYEQYFGPGTRLTVT.

The chain recombines TRBV5-1 with TRBJ1-2, with 9 bases that match TRBD1. The CDR3 extends over 17 amino acids. Germline values: CDR1 SGHRS, CDR2 YFSETQ. V lost 0 bases, J lost 3 bases, and 9 bases stayed unmatched. CDR3 loop: CASSLDGTGKSHYGYTF. The CDR3 DNA is TGCGCCAGCAGCTTGGATGGGACAGGGAAGTCGCACTATGGCTACACCTTC.

This chain uses TRBV28 with TRBJ1-1, with a weak D call TRBD1 (5 bases). V dropped 3 bases and J dropped 3 bases, with 11 bases sitting between them. CDR1 is MDHEN, CDR2 SYDVKM, per germline. The CDR3 totals 14 residues. CDR3 amino acids: CASSFLGRDTEAFF. In DNA form, the CDR3 reads TGTGCCAGCAGTTTCCTTGGCAGGGACACTGAAGCTTTCTTT.

This chain connects TRBV5-1 to TRBJ2-1, with D possibly TRBD2 on 6 matching bases. The V gene's germline CDR1 is SGHRS and CDR2 YFSETQ. The V end lost 0 bases, the J end lost 6 bases, and 13 bases lay between the germline ends. This CDR3 region has 15 residues. CDR3 region: CASSLAAGLGNEQFF. The CDR3, as DNA: TGCGCCAGCAGCTTGGCCGCGGGATTGGGCAATGAGCAGTTCTTC.

This clonotype was seen more than once but under ten times. The chain joins TRBV19 to TRBJ2-6; D is ambiguous. V lost 7 bases and J lost 1, with 11 bases in between. This CDR3 contains 15 residues. Germline V CDR1 and CDR2: LNHDA, SQIVND (reference sequence). CDR3 residues: CASIDGQSGANVLTF. DNA for the CDR3: TGTGCCAGTATAGATGGGCAGTCTGGGGCCAACGTCCTGACTTTC.

The chain uses TRBV20-1 and TRBJ2-2; D call uncertain. The germline V gene encodes CDR1 DFQATT and CDR2 SNEGSKA (reference sequence). Between the trimmed V and J ends, which lost 3 bases and 1 base, there was a span of 6 bases. The CDR3 runs 13 residues. Written as DNA, the CDR3 is TGCAGTGCTAGCGGAAGGAACACCGGGGAGCTGTTTTTT. As protein: CSASGRNTGELFF.

The CDR3 DNA follows: TGTGCCAGCAGCACCAGGTCGCGTGGAAACACCATATATTTT. Translation: CASSTRSRGNTIYF. This chain connects TRBV27 to TRBJ1-3, with D uncertain. Germline-derived CDR1 and CDR2 are MNHEY and SMNVEV (reference sequence). The CDR3 consists of 14 residues. V lost 6 bases, J lost 3 bases, and 12 bases lay in between.

The chain combines TRBV20-1 with TRBJ2-7; TRBD1 aligns across 7 bases. CDR1 DFQATT and CDR2 SNEGSKA come from the germline V gene (reference sequence). With 6 bases clipped from V and 3 bases from J, the junction kept 5 bases outside the gene matches. The CDR3 extends over 12 amino acids. The CDR3 protein is CSALGDSYEQYF. The CDR3 DNA is TGCAGTGCGCTGGGGGACAGCTACGAGCAGTACTTC.

The chain combines TRBV12-3 or TRBV12-4 with TRBJ1-1, with D maybe TRBD1 (6 bases). The CDR3 contains 14 residues. The V gene lost 6 bases and the J gene lost 5 bases, with 16 bases spanning the gap. The CDR3 DNA follows: TGTGCCAGCAGCAGAAACAGGGAGGGGACTGAAGCTTTCTTT. It yields the protein CASSRNREGTEAFF.

There are a few counts of this clonotype. V and J are TRBV5-1 and TRBJ2-5; possible D gene TRBD1, 5 bases. The germline V gene has CDR1 SGHRS and CDR2 YFSETQ. V was cut by 4 bases and J by 4 bases, with 17 bases left in between. This CDR3 spans 15 amino acids. The CDR3 nucleotides are TGCGCCAGCAGCCCAGAACCAGGCCAGGGAGAGACCCAGTACTTC. Encoded protein: CASSPEPGQGETQYF.